A single T cell receptor beta chain is shown here with its context. Its antigen is currently not known. Base qualities are not recorded, but no much larger clone differs from it by a single base. The data were taken from a study of Ad26.COV2.S vaccination and SARS-CoV-2 variants (dated by TCRdb to the early 2020s). Context from the whole study: Donors in the vaccine arm were drawn from COV1001, a multicentre, randomized, double-blind, placebo-controlled phase I-IIa trial testing Ad26.COV2.S in healthy adults. Ad26.COV2.S was given intramuscularly at 5x10^10 or 1x10^11 viral particles, as a single shot or as two shots 56 days apart. The specificity and breadth of SARS-CoV-2-reactive T cell receptors after Ad26.COV2.S vaccination were assessed by TCRbeta repertoire sequencing. A total of some 30 samples were included in the TCR-sequenced set, comprising around 19 Ad26.COV2.S vaccine recipients, 5 placebo recipients and 8 SARS-CoV-2 convalescent individuals. Participants in the trial were split at random into five groups of five each, receiving low-dose or high-dose Ad26.COV2.S once or twice, or else placebo on both occasions. Blinding of investigators to trial group allocation was maintained during experiments and outcome assessment.

What the study reported, not specific to this receptor: Substantial breadth of spike-specific CD8+ and CD4+ T cell responses was reported after vaccination. According to the authors, total T cell responses may have been underestimated by the TCR breadth and depth analyses. Comparing responses between vaccine doses or regimens was not something the study was powered to do. Vaccine and placebo recipients had similar non-spike TCR breadth, a finding consistent with the vaccine containing only spike. Higher spike-specific TCR breadth was observed in Ad26.COV2.S recipients than in placebo recipients (P = 0.0014).

The germline V end is reduced by 8 bases and the J end by 10 bases; junction bases left unmatched: 9. From the cysteine through the phenylalanine, the CDR3 covers 12 amino acids. Only CDR3 DNA remains: 36 bases, in frame from the first base. Sequences MNHEY (CDR1) and SVGAGI (CDR2) are obtained from the germline V gene. The immunoSEQ Assay was the method used to sequence TCRbeta CDR3 regions. After extraction, genomic DNA underwent amplification by bias-controlled multiplex PCR, followed by high-throughput sequencing. On the study's bioinformatics: To quantify the absolute abundance of every unique TCRbeta CDR3 region, sequences were collapsed and filtered. T cell fraction was estimated by normalization of TCRbeta template counts to usable DNA, with usable DNA being measured through amplification of reference genes present in all nucleated cells. Repertoire TCRs were annotated as SARS-CoV-2-specific when V gene, CDR3 amino acid sequence and J gene were exactly matched to a known reactive TCR set. The reference SARS-CoV-2 TCR set came from MIRA and was filtered for enrichment in COVID-19-positive ImmuneCODE repertoires, removing public or cross-reactive TCRs. Using the MIRA antigens, annotated TCRs were further analysed by specific ORF or by position within an ORF. Breadth was defined as the number of annotated unique rearrangements divided by the total number of unique productive rearrangements, and depth was defined as the summed frequency of the annotated unique rearrangements. Two-sided Wilcoxon rank-sum tests were applied when comparing TCR breadth between groups. Entries here come from immuneACCESS through TCRdb and include only in-frame sequences with V and J called. Some clones fail to appear in such tables; in the studies checked, an unresolved V gene covers under half of the shortfall, and the cause of the remainder is unknown. V, J and clone size reflect that table, while D and trimming were determined from the DNA. In all, the sample holds about 680,000 clones, and roughly 90% of those were seen once. The top ten clonotypes cover about 1.5% of the sample.

What the treatment or condition label conveys for this sample: roughly 19 received Ad26.COV2.S at low or high dose, single or two shots; about 5 received placebo; per-sample allocation not given. For vaccine and placebo recipients, repertoires were sequenced using samples collected on day 63 after the first injection. Cohort 1b enrolled about two dozen adults aged 18-55 years at a single site in Boston, USA, between 29 July and 7 August 2020. As a vaccine, Ad26.COV2.S was a replication-incompetent adenovirus type 26 vector that expressed a prefusion-stabilized SARS-CoV-2 spike protein derived from the original Wuhan strain.

The sample consisted of peripheral blood, taken in a trial of Ad26.COV2.S vaccine versus placebo. The chain employs TRBV6-5 and TRBJ1-1; a stretch of 8 junction bases matches TRBD1. The TCR originated in a person aged 18 to 59 who received the Ad26.COV2.S COVID-19 vaccine or a placebo. The DNA reads as follows: TGTGCCAGCCTAGGACAGGGCTTTGGAGCTTTCTTT. Its protein is CASLGQGFGAFF.